Sequencing of this T cell receptor (beta chain) was carried out in a study of blood T cells in healthy people across ages. A J-beta primer mix and a sample-barcoded 5' primer were used in a second PCR of about 7 to 12 cycles. TCRdb ran MiXCR on the 5' RACE reads and lists one entry per CDR3 protein. Of approximately 1,100,000 distinct CDR3 sequences in the sample, over 35% were seen once. Sequencing input: blood. The source is a woman aged 55-70 years in good health.

For the CDR3, the DNA is TGTGCCAGCAGCCCGCAGAGAACTGAAGCTTTCTTT. It translates to CASSPQRTEAFF. The gene calls are TRBV7-9 and TRBJ1-1; D is unclear. There are 12 residues in the CDR3. Germline V lookup: CDR1 SEHNR, CDR2 FQNEAQ (reference sequence). The germline V and J ends were trimmed by 5 bases and 5 bases, with 9 bases remaining between them.